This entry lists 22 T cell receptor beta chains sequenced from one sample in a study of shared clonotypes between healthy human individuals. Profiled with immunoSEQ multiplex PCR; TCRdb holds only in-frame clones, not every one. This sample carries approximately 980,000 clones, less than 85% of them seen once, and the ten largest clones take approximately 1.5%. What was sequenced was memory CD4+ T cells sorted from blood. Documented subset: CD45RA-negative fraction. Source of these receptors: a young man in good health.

The CDR3 bases are TGTGCCAGCAGTTCTACTGGGAGGACCCAAGAGACCCAGTACTTC. It codes for CASSSTGRTQETQYF. The chain has TRBV25-1 and TRBJ2-5, with a tentative D call TRBD2 (6 bases). This CDR3 spans 15 amino acids. Germline lookup yields CDR1 MGHDK and CDR2 SYGVNS. V was cut by 5 bases and J by 1 base, with 14 bases left in between.

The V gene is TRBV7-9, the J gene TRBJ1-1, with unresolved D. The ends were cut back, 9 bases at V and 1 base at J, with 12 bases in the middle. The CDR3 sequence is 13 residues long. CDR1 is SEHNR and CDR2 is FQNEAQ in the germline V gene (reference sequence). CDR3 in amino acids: CASNSIRNTEAFF. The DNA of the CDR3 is TGTGCCAGTAACAGTATTCGGAACACTGAAGCTTTCTTT.

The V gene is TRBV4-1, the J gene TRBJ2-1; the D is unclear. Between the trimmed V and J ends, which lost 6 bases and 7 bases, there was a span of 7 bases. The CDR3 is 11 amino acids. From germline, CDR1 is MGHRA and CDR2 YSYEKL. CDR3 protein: CASRAPNEQFF. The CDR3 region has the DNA TGCGCCAGCAGAGCCCCGAATGAGCAGTTCTTC.

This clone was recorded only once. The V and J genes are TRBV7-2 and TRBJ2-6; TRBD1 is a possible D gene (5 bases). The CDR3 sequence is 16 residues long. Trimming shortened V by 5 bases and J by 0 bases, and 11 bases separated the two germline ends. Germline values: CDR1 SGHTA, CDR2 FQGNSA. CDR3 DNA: TGTGCCAGCAGCGGGGCCCTATACTCTGGGGCCAACGTCCTGACTTTC. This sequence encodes CASSGALYSGANVLTF.

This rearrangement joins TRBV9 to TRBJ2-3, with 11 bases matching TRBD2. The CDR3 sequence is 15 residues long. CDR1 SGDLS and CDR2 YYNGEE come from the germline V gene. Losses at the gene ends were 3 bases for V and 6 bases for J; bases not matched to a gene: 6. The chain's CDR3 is CASSALAGGLDTQYF. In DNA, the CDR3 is TGTGCCAGCAGCGCCTTAGCGGGGGGGCTGGATACGCAGTATTTT.

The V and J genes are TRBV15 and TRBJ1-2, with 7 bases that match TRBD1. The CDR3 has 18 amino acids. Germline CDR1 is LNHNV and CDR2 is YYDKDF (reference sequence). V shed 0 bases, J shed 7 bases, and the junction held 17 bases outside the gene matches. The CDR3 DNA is TGTGCCACCAGCAGAGATTATGTAGGACAGGAGTACGTGCGTGGCTACACCTTC. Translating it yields CATSRDYVGQEYVRGYTF.

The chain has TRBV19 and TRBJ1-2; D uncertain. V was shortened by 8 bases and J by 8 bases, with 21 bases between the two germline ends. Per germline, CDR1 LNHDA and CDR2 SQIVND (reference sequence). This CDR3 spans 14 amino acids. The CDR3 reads CASSSVGEKRGYTF. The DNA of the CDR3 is TGTGCCAGTTCTTCAGTGGGAGAAAAGAGAGGCTACACCTTC.

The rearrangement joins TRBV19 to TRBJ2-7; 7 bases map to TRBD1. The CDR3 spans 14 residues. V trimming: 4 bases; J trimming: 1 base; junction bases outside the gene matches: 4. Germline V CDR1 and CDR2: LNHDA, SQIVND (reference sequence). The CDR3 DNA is TGTGCCAGTAGTACCCACAGGGGATCCTACGAGCAGTACTTC. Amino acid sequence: CASSTHRGSYEQYF.

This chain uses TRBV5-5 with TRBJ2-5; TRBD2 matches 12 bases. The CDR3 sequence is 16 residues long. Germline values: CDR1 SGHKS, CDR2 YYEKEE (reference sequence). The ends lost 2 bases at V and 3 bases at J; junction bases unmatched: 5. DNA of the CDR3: TGTGCCAGCAGCTTTAGCCCTAGCGGGAGGGAAGAGACCCAGTACTTC. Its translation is CASSFSPSGREETQYF.

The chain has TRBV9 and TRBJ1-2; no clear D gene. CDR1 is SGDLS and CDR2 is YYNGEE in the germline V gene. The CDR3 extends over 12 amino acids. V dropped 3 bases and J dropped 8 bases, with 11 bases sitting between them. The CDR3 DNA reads TGTGCCAGCAGCGAGGGAGGCGGCGGCTACACCTTC. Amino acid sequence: CASSEGGGGYTF.

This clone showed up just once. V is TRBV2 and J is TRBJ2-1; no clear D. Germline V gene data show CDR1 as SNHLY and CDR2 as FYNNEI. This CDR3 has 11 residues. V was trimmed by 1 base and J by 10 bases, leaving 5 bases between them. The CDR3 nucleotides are TGTGCCAGCAGTGAAGGTCGGGAGCAGTTCTTC. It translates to CASSEGREQFF.

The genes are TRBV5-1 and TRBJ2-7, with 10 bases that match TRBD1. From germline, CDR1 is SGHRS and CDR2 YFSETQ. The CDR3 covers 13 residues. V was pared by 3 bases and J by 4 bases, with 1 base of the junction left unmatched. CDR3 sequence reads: CASSSDRGYEQYF. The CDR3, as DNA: TGCGCCAGCAGCTCGGACAGGGGGTACGAGCAGTACTTC.

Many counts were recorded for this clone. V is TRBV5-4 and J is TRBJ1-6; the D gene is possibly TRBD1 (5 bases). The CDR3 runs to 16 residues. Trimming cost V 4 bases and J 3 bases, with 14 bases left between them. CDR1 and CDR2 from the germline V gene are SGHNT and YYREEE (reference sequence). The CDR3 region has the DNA TGTGCCAGCAGCGAGCGCGGGGGGTTCTATAATTCACCCCTCCACTTT. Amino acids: CASSERGGFYNSPLHF.

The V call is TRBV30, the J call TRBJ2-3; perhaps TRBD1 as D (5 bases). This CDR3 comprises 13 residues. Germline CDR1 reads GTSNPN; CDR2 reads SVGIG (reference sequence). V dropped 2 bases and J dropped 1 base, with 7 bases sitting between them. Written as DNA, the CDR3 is TGTGCCTGGAGTTTGACAGGCACAGATACGCAGTATTTT. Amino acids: CAWSLTGTDTQYF.

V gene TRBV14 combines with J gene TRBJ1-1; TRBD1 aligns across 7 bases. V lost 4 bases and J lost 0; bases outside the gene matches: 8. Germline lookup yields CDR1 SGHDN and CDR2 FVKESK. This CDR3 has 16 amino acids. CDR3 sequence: CASSLKQGTLNTEAFF. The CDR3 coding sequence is TGTGCCAGCAGCCTAAAACAGGGGACCCTGAACACTGAAGCTTTCTTT.

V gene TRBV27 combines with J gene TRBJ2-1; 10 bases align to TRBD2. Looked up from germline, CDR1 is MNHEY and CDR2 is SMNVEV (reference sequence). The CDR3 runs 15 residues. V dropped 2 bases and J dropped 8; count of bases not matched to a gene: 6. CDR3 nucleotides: TGTGCCAGCAGTTTAGAGCGGGGGGGCTCGCATGAGCAGTTCTTC. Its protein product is CASSLERGGSHEQFF.

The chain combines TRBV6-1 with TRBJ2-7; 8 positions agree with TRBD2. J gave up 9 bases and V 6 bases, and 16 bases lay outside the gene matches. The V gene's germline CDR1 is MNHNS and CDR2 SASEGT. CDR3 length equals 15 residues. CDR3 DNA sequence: TGTGCCAGCAGCCCCCTCTCGGGGGGGATGCGATGGCAGTACTTC. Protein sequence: CASSPLSGGMRWQYF.

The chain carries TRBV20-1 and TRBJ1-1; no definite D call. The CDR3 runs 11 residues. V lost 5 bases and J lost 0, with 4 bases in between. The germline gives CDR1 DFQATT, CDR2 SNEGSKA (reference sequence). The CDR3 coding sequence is TGCAGTGCTGAGATGAACACTGAAGCTTTCTTT. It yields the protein CSAEMNTEAFF.

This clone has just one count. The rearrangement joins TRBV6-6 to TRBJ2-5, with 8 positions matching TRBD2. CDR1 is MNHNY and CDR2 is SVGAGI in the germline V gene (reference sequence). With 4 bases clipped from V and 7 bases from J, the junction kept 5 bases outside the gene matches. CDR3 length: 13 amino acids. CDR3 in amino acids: CASSSAGVGTQYF. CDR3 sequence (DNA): TGTGCCAGCAGTTCAGCGGGAGTAGGGACCCAGTACTTC.

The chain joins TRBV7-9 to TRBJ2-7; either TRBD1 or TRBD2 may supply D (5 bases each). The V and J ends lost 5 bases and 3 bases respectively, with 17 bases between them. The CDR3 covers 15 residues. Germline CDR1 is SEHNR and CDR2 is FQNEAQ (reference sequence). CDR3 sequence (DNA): TGTGCCAGCAGCCCCCCCGGGGCCCTTCGCTACGAGCAGTACTTC. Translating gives CASSPPGALRYEQYF.

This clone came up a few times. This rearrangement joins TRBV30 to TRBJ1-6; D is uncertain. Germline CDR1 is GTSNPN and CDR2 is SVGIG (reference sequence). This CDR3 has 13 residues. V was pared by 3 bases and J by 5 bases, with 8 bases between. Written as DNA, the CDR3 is TGTGCCTGGAGCGCGGCGGATAATTCACCCCTCCACTTT. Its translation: CAWSAADNSPLHF.

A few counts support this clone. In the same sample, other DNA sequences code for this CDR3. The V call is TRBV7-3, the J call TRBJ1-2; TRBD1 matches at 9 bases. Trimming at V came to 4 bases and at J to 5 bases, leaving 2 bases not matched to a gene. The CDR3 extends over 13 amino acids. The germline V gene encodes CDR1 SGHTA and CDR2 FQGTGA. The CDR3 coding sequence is TGTGCCAGCAGCTCCGGACAGGGGTATGGCTACACCTTC. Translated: CASSSGQGYGYTF.